This is a list of T cell receptor beta chains from one sample in a study of early T cells in non-severe SARS-CoV-2 infection. TCRdb re-derived calls from the 5' RACE reads in MiXCR, one entry per CDR3 protein. The sample yields 85,000 to 100,000 distinct CDR3 sequences, 9.5% to 11% seen once. Here the sequenced sample was whole blood, taken at baseline. The receptors were gathered from an adult who was a healthcare worker with PCR-confirmed SARS-CoV-2 infection or an uninfected control (not recorded which). Each CDR3 is given without its conserved first and last residue.

V gene	CDR3 length	CDR3 protein
TRBV5-6	13	ASSLAYNPSYEQY
TRBV30	18	AWSVYLRGANLVTNYGYT
TRBV7-9	12	ASSLQQGSYEQY
TRBV28	11	ASSPRGGSPLH
TRBV5-1	10	ASSFSDGELF
TRBV7-2	14	ASSSGLAGGIGELF
TRBV13	10	ASSPGLTEQY
TRBV5-1	12	ASSSQVSTDTQY
TRBV6-1	15	ASSMGQGGVSNQPQH
TRBV24-1	12	ATREASGSFEQF
TRBV11-2	12	ASSLVQGAPEQY
TRBV25-1	13	ASSETRGFAYEQY
TRBV20-1	12	SASHSGRNYEQY
TRBV5-1	13	ASSLSGMLNTEAF